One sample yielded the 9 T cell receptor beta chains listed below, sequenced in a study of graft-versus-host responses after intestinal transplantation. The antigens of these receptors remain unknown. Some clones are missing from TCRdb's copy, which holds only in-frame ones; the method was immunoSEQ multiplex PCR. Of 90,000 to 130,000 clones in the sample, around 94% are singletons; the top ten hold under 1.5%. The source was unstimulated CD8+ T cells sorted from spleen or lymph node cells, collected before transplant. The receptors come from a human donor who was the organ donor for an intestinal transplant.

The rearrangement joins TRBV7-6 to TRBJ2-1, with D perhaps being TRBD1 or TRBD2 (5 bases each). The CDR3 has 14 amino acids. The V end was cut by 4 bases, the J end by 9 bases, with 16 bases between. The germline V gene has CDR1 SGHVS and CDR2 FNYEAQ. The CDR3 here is CASSWDPEGTEQFF. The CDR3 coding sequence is TGTGCCAGCAGCTGGGACCCCGAGGGGACTGAGCAGTTCTTC.

This CDR3 reads CSPVLETQYF. The CDR3 region has the DNA TGCAGCCCGGTGTTAGAGACCCAGTACTTC. The chain has TRBV29-1 and TRBJ2-5; no definite D call. The germline CDR1 and CDR2 sequences are SQVTM and ANQGSEA. V was trimmed by 8 bases and J by 4 bases, leaving 8 bases between them. The CDR3 loop spans 10 amino acids.

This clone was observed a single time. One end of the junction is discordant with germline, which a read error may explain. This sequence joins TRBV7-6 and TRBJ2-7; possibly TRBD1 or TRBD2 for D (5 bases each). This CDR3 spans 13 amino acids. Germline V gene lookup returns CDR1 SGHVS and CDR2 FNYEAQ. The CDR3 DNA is TGCGCCAGCAGCCAAGGTTGGGGGTTCGAGCAGTACTTC. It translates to CASSQGWGFEQYF.

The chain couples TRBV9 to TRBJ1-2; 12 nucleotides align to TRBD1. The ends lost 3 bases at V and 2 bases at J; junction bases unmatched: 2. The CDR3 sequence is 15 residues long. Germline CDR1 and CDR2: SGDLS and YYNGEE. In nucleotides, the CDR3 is TGTGCCAGCAGCGGAGGGACAGGGGGCAACTATGGCTACACCTTC. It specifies CASSGGTGGNYGYTF.

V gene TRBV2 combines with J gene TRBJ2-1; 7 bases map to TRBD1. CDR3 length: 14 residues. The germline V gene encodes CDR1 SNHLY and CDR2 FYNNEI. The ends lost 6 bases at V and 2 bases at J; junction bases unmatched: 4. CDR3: CASRPQGPYNEQFF. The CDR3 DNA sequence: TGTGCCAGCAGGCCACAGGGGCCCTACAATGAGCAGTTCTTC.

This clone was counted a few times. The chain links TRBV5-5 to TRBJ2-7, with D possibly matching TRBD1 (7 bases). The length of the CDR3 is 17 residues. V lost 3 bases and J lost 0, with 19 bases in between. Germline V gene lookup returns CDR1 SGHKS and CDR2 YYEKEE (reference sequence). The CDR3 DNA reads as TGTGCCAGCAGCTCGCGCGGGACAGCGGTTAGCTCCTACGAGCAGTACTTC. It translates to CASSSRGTAVSSYEQYF.

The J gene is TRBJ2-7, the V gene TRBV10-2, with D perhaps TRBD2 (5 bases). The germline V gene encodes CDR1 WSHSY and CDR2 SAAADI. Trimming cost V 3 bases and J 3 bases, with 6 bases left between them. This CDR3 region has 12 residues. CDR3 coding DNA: TGCGCCAGCAGTGAAAGCGGCTACGAGCAGTACTTC. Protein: CASSESGYEQYF.

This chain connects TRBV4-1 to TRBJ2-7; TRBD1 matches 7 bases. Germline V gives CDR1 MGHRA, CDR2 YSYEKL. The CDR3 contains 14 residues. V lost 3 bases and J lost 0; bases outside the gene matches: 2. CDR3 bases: TGCGCCAGCAGCCAGGGACAGTTCTCCTACGAGCAGTACTTC. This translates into CASSQGQFSYEQYF.

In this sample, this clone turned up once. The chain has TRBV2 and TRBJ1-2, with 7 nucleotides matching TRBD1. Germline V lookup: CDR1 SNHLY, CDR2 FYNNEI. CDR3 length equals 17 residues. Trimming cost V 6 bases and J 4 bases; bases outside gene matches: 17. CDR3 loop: CASSRQGKRTQLYGYTF. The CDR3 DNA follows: TGTGCCAGCAGCCGACAGGGTAAAAGGACCCAACTCTATGGCTACACCTTC.